Below are 32 T cell receptor beta chains sequenced from a single sample in a study of radiotherapy plus CTLA-4 blockade in lung cancer. Generated by immunoSEQ multiplex PCR, the TCRdb table keeps only in-frame clones and is missing some. This table has approximately 95,000 clones, 80% to 85% appearing once. The sequences come from peripheral blood, collected from a patient treated with radiotherapy plus ipilimumab. These receptors were collected from a human donor with non-small cell lung cancer who had a partial response to radiotherapy plus ipilimumab.

This clone appeared a single time. J is TRBJ2-3 and V is TRBV19, with unresolved D. CDR3 length equals 14 residues. The V and J ends lost 7 bases and 2 bases respectively, with 13 bases between them. Looked up from germline, CDR1 is LNHDA and CDR2 is SQIVND (reference sequence). The CDR3 bases are TGTGCCAGTACTGAGCAATTATACACAGATACGCAGTATTTT. Amino acids: CASTEQLYTDTQYF.

The chain is built from TRBV18 and TRBJ1-2; possibly TRBD1 for D (6 bases). The CDR3 is made up of 12 amino acids. Per the germline V gene, CDR1 is KGHSH and CDR2 is LQKENI. Trimming took 3 bases from V and 8 from J, leaving 10 bases between them. The CDR3 loop reads CASSPPTGGYTF. Written as DNA, the CDR3 is TGTGCCAGCTCACCCCCGACAGGCGGCTACACCTTC.

CDR3 region: CASSFSDRAYEQYF. The CDR3, as DNA: TGTGCCAGCAGTTTTTCGGACAGAGCGTACGAGCAGTACTTC. The V call is TRBV28, the J call TRBJ2-7; D possibly corresponds to TRBD1 (6 bases). The CDR3 extends over 14 amino acids. Per germline, CDR1 MDHEN and CDR2 SYDVKM. V was shortened by 3 bases and J by 4 bases, with 13 bases between the two germline ends.

The J gene is TRBJ2-7, the V gene TRBV5-8, with 7 positions matching TRBD2. Germline V gene data show CDR1 as SGHTS and CDR2 as YDEGEE. Trimming removed 6 bases from V and 6 bases from J; junction bases left unmatched: 12. The CDR3 spans 14 residues. CDR3 amino acids: CASNMELATGEQYF. The CDR3, as DNA: TGTGCCAGCAACATGGAACTAGCGACGGGCGAGCAGTACTTC.

The chain has TRBV11-2 and TRBJ2-7; 9 nucleotides align to TRBD1. This CDR3 is built from 14 residues. In germline, CDR1 is SGHAT, CDR2 FQNNGV. V shed 5 bases and J 5 bases; nucleotides not matched to a gene: 7. The CDR3 bases are TGTGCCAGCAGCCTCGGGACAGGGACCCACGAGCAGTACTTC. Residues: CASSLGTGTHEQYF.

In this sample, this clone turned up once. The V and J genes are TRBV28 and TRBJ1-1; D is uncertain. V was trimmed by 5 bases and J by 4 bases, leaving 8 bases between them. The CDR3 is 12 residues long. Germline V lookup: CDR1 MDHEN, CDR2 SYDVKM. CDR3 region: CASSLGSTEAFF. In nucleotides, the CDR3 is TGTGCCAGCAGTCTGGGGAGCACTGAAGCTTTCTTT.

This chain uses TRBV19 with TRBJ1-6; 8 bases are a match to TRBD1. The V segment lost 9 bases and the J segment 9 bases; nucleotides outside the gene matches: 7. The CDR3 has 13 residues. The germline V gene has CDR1 LNHDA and CDR2 SQIVND (reference sequence). The CDR3 DNA sequence: TGTGCCAGCAAGGGACAGGAGCTTTCACCCCTCCACTTT. It encodes CASKGQELSPLHF.

The rearrangement joins TRBV19 to TRBJ2-1; 10 nucleotides match TRBD1. CDR1 is LNHDA, CDR2 SQIVND, per germline (reference sequence). The CDR3 contains 15 residues. V shed 5 bases, J shed 7 bases, and the junction held 8 bases outside the gene matches. The CDR3 protein is CASSRGQGSWNEQFF. In DNA form, the CDR3 reads TGTGCCAGTAGTCGGGGACAGGGGAGCTGGAATGAGCAGTTCTTC.

This clone was seen only once. The chain couples TRBV28 to TRBJ2-2; 7 nucleotides match TRBD1. The CDR3 has 15 residues. CDR1 and CDR2 from the germline V gene are MDHEN and SYDVKM. V shed 6 bases, J shed 3 bases, and the junction held 7 bases outside the gene matches. As DNA, the CDR3 is TGTGCCAGCAGAACACGGGACAGATACACCGGGGAGCTGTTTTTT. Its translation is CASRTRDRYTGELFF.

The chain employs TRBV28 and TRBJ1-5; no definite D call. Germline CDR1 and CDR2: MDHEN and SYDVKM. V shed 4 bases and J shed 3 bases, with 10 bases lying between them. The CDR3 runs to 14 residues. The CDR3 here is CASSSGFPNQPQHF. The CDR3 DNA is TGTGCCAGCAGTTCCGGTTTTCCCAATCAGCCCCAGCATTTT.

This chain's CDR3 is CASSPDRNIRGELFF. In nucleotides, the CDR3 is TGTGCCAGCAGTCCTGACAGGAATATACGCGGGGAGCTGTTTTTT. This chain uses TRBV2 with TRBJ2-2, with D possibly being TRBD1 (6 bases). The CDR3 consists of 15 residues. CDR1 and CDR2 from the germline V gene are SNHLY and FYNNEI. The V end lost 5 bases, the J end lost 7 bases, and 17 bases lay between the germline ends.

This chain uses TRBV19 with TRBJ2-7, with unresolved D. The germline gives CDR1 LNHDA, CDR2 SQIVND (reference sequence). V was trimmed by 3 bases and J by 1 base, leaving 10 bases between them. This CDR3 has 14 residues. CDR3 DNA sequence: TGTGCCAGTAGTATGGGCAGATTATCCTACGAGCAGTACTTC. Its translation: CASSMGRLSYEQYF.

The J gene is TRBJ2-7, the V gene TRBV27; TRBD1 matches at 8 bases. The CDR3 covers 14 residues. Trimming removed 2 bases from V and 6 bases from J; junction bases left unmatched: 6. The germline V gene encodes CDR1 MNHEY and CDR2 SMNVEV (reference sequence). CDR3 nucleotides: TGTGCCAGCAGTTTAAATGGACAGGGTGGCGAGCAGTACTTC. Translating it yields CASSLNGQGGEQYF.

A few counts support this clone. The chain joins TRBV6-5 to TRBJ1-2; 7 nucleotides match TRBD1. The CDR3 extends over 14 amino acids. Germline CDR1 and CDR2: MNHEY and SVGAGI. The ends lost 0 bases at V and 4 bases at J; junction bases unmatched: 2. The CDR3, as DNA: TGTGCCAGCAGTTACTCCGACAGGGTCTATGGCTACACCTTC. It codes for CASSYSDRVYGYTF.

V is TRBV6-5 and J is TRBJ2-7; D is possibly TRBD2 (6 bases). The CDR3 consists of 13 residues. Trimming removed 5 bases at V and 1 base at J, with 9 bases between. The germline CDR1 and CDR2 sequences are MNHEY and SVGAGI. CDR3 DNA: TGTGCCAGCAGTGCAGGGAGGTCCTACGAGCAGTACTTC. This encodes CASSAGRSYEQYF.

V gene TRBV5-1 combines with J gene TRBJ1-1; 9 nucleotides line up with TRBD1. CDR1 and CDR2 from the germline V gene are SGHRS and YFSETQ. The CDR3 length is 15 residues. V shed 3 bases and J 4 bases; nucleotides not matched to a gene: 7. The CDR3 sequence: CASSSTPTGGTEAFF. CDR3 sequence (DNA): TGCGCCAGCAGCTCAACTCCGACAGGGGGCACTGAAGCTTTCTTT.

The gene calls are TRBV11-2 and TRBJ1-3; D remains ambiguous. CDR3 length equals 13 residues. V dropped 0 bases and J dropped 6 bases, with 6 bases sitting between them. Germline CDR1 and CDR2: SGHAT and FQNNGV. This CDR3 reads CASSLDRVNTIYF. The CDR3 nucleotides are TGTGCCAGCAGCTTAGATCGGGTAAACACCATATATTTT.

The V and J genes are TRBV28 and TRBJ2-3; 8 bases are shared with TRBD2. The CDR3 sequence is 16 residues long. Per the germline V gene, CDR1 is MDHEN and CDR2 is SYDVKM. Trimming at V came to 4 bases and at J to 4 bases, leaving 10 bases not matched to a gene. CDR3 amino acids: CASSSPGLGLSDTQYF. As DNA, the CDR3 is TGTGCCAGCAGTTCTCCGGGACTAGGGTTGTCAGATACGCAGTATTTT.

The rearrangement links TRBV7-3 to TRBJ2-7; D may be TRBD1 (5 bases). Trimming took 2 bases from V and 6 from J, leaving 20 bases between them. Germline V gene lookup returns CDR1 SGHTA and CDR2 FQGTGA. The CDR3 is 16 amino acids. The CDR3 spells CASSLPLTATVSEQYF. The CDR3, as DNA: TGTGCCAGCAGCTTACCGCTAACCGCGACAGTTTCCGAGCAGTACTTC.

The chain joins TRBV7-8 to TRBJ2-2, with TRBD2 matching over 7 bases. V was clipped by 7 bases and J by 0 bases; unmatched bases: 8. This CDR3 has 16 amino acids. Germline values: CDR1 SGHVS, CDR2 FQNEAQ. CDR3 in amino acids: CASNTRRGANTGELFF. As DNA, the CDR3 is TGTGCCAGCAACACTCGACGGGGGGCGAACACCGGGGAGCTGTTTTTT.

The chain couples TRBV5-1 to TRBJ2-2; D might be TRBD1 (6 bases). This CDR3 spans 14 amino acids. CDR1 SGHRS and CDR2 YFSETQ come from the germline V gene. V was clipped by 3 bases and J by 8 bases, with 14 bases between them. This CDR3 is CASSYTGSLGELFF. The CDR3 bases are TGCGCCAGCAGCTATACAGGGAGCCTAGGGGAGCTGTTTTTT.

Points on this clone: The same CDR3 is also encoded by other DNA sequences in this sample. The chain is built from TRBV7-3 and TRBJ2-7; D unresolved. This CDR3 spans 13 amino acids. The V gene's germline CDR1 is SGHTA and CDR2 FQGTGA. Trimming removed 2 bases from V and 1 base from J, with 6 bases in between. CDR3 nucleotides: TGTGCCAGCAGCTTAGGCAGGTCCTACGAGCAGTACTTC. This gives the protein CASSLGRSYEQYF.

With respect to this clone: The same CDR3 arises from other DNA sequences in this sample as well. The chain links TRBV5-1 to TRBJ2-3, with 10 positions matching TRBD2. CDR3 length: 17 amino acids. J was trimmed by 4 bases and V by 0 bases; bases with no gene match: 8. In germline, CDR1 is SGHRS, CDR2 YFSETQ. CDR3 sequence (DNA): TGCGCCAGCAGCTTGGAGCTAGCGGGAGTCGGGTCAGATACGCAGTATTTT. Encoded protein: CASSLELAGVGSDTQYF.

J is TRBJ2-3 and V is TRBV5-4, with 10 bases aligning to TRBD2. The CDR3 has 20 residues. Per germline, CDR1 SGHNT and CDR2 YYREEE (reference sequence). The V gene end was trimmed by 3 bases and the J gene end by 1 base; junction bases not matched to a gene: 17. CDR3 sequence: CASSSQLAGINRGGTDTQYF. The DNA for the CDR3 is TGTGCCAGCAGCTCACAACTAGCGGGAATAAACCGAGGCGGCACAGATACGCAGTATTTT.

The chain couples TRBV5-4 to TRBJ1-6; 7 nucleotides align to TRBD1. The CDR3 runs 14 residues. V was clipped by 4 bases and J by 7 bases; unmatched bases: 5. From germline, CDR1 is SGHNT and CDR2 YYREEE (reference sequence). DNA for the CDR3: TGTGCCAGCAGCCGGGACAGAGGAAATTCACCCCTCCACTTT. Encoded protein: CASSRDRGNSPLHF.

The rearrangement joins TRBV18 to TRBJ2-3, with 8 nucleotides matching TRBD2. With 3 bases clipped from V and 8 bases from J, the junction kept 10 bases outside the gene matches. The length of the CDR3 is 15 residues. Looked up from germline, CDR1 is KGHSH and CDR2 is LQKENI. CDR3 in DNA: TGTGCCAGCTCACCTGGACTAGCCGATCTGGGTACGCAGTATTTT. Its protein product is CASSPGLADLGTQYF.

The table lists this clone with a few counts. The chain combines TRBV7-8 with TRBJ2-7; D gene ambiguous. V lost 1 base and J 0 bases, leaving 10 bases between the germline ends. This CDR3 region has 15 residues. Germline V gene lookup returns CDR1 SGHVS and CDR2 FQNEAQ. The chain's CDR3 is CASSLVPRSSYEQYF. The DNA of the CDR3 is TGTGCCAGCAGCTTAGTCCCCAGGTCCTCCTACGAGCAGTACTTC.

This clone was recorded a few times. The V gene is TRBV7-9, the J gene TRBJ2-1; D might be TRBD2 (5 bases). Trimming cost V 2 bases and J 1 base, with 9 bases left between them. Per germline, CDR1 SEHNR and CDR2 FQNEAQ (reference sequence). This CDR3 has 15 residues. The CDR3 loop is CASSLHGVSYNEQFF. The CDR3 DNA follows: TGTGCCAGCAGCTTACACGGGGTATCCTACAATGAGCAGTTCTTC.

As concerns this clone: A read error may produce the germline difference seen at one junction end. J is TRBJ2-1 and V is TRBV18; D may be TRBD1 (5 bases). This CDR3 comprises 14 residues. The germline V gene encodes CDR1 KGHSH and CDR2 LQKENI. CDR3 DNA sequence: TGTGCCAGCTCACTGGAAGATGGGGCCCTAGGAAATCTCTTC. It encodes CASSLEDGALGNLF.

In this sample, this clone turned up a few times. This chain links TRBV29-1 with TRBJ1-2, with 7 nucleotides matching TRBD1. The germline gives CDR1 SQVTM, CDR2 ANQGSEA. Trimming removed 7 bases from V and 7 bases from J; junction bases left unmatched: 6. The CDR3 is made up of 11 amino acids. The CDR3 region is CSASGGGGYTF. The CDR3 bases are TGCAGCGCATCAGGGGGAGGTGGCTACACCTTC.

The V and J genes are TRBV7-9 and TRBJ1-4; 8 positions match TRBD1. The CDR3 is 13 residues long. The trim removed 6 bases at V and 7 bases at J, leaving 4 bases unmatched. Germline lookup yields CDR1 SEHNR and CDR2 FQNEAQ (reference sequence). CDR3 DNA sequence: TGTGCCAGCAGTTCAGGGGGCTTTGAAAAACTGTTTTTT. Its protein product is CASSSGGFEKLFF.

The rearrangement joins TRBV7-2 to TRBJ2-1, with 8 bases identical to TRBD2. The CDR3 has 15 amino acids. Germline CDR1 reads SGHTA; CDR2 reads FQGNSA. V lost 5 bases and J lost 2; bases outside the gene matches: 5. The CDR3 nucleotides read TGTGCCAGCAGCACACTAGCGGAGGCCTACAATGAGCAGTTCTTC. Protein: CASSTLAEAYNEQFF. Full variable domain (outside the CDR3, taken from reference TRBV7-2 and TRBJ2-1): GAGVSQSPSNKVTEKGKDVELRCDPISGHTALYWYRQSLGQGLEFLIYFQGNSAPDKSGLPSDRFSAERTGGSVSTLTIQRTQQEDSAVYLCASSTLAEAYNEQFFGPGTRLTVL.